The 17 T cell receptor beta chains below come from one sample, sequenced in a study of control samples from healthy donors and cancer patients. The assay was immunoSEQ multiplex PCR, and TCRdb's table has in-frame clones only and misses some. The data show roughly 130,000 clones, 85% to 95% seen once. Material: PBMCs. These receptors all come from a middle-aged man with head and neck cancer.

The chain uses TRBV18 and TRBJ2-5; D remains unclear. The CDR3 runs to 13 residues. Germline-derived CDR1 and CDR2 are KGHSH and LQKENI. V was clipped by 9 bases and J by 2 bases, with 13 bases between them. Here the CDR3 DNA reads TGTGCCAGTCTTGCTCCCCCTCAAGAGACCCAGTACTTC. This translates into CASLAPPQETQYF.

The CDR3 DNA follows: TGTGCCAGCTCCACCCACACAGGGGCCGATGGCTACACCTTC. Its protein product is CASSTHTGADGYTF. The chain carries TRBV28 and TRBJ1-2; 7 bases align to TRBD1. V trimming: 8 bases; J trimming: 6 bases; junction bases outside the gene matches: 12. The length of the CDR3 is 14 residues. CDR1 and CDR2 (germline): MDHEN, SYDVKM.

The chain joins TRBV7-2 to TRBJ2-3, with 10 bases aligning to TRBD1. The CDR3 totals 15 residues. Germline assignment: CDR1 SGHTA and CDR2 FQGNSA. The trim removed 6 bases at V and 4 bases at J, leaving 7 bases unmatched. The CDR3 DNA reads TGTGCCAGCAGGCAAGGCGGACAGGGGGCAGATACGCAGTATTTT. Protein product: CASRQGGQGADTQYF.

The chain joins TRBV7-3 to TRBJ2-7, with a weak D call TRBD2 (5 bases). V was shortened by 5 bases and J by 7 bases, with 21 bases between the two germline ends. This CDR3 contains 15 residues. Germline CDR1 and CDR2: SGHTA and FQGTGA. In nucleotides, the CDR3 is TGTGCCAGCAGCCCAGCAGCGGCCTCCCATGGTGAGCAGTACTTC. Its protein product is CASSPAAASHGEQYF.

V gene TRBV28 combines with J gene TRBJ1-1; 7 nucleotides line up with TRBD1. Germline loops: CDR1 MDHEN, CDR2 SYDVKM. The CDR3 has 18 amino acids. V lost 5 bases to trimming and J lost 6 bases; unmatched junction nucleotides: 21. This chain's CDR3 is CASSLRPGQSNEDPEAFF. The CDR3 coding sequence is TGTGCCAGCAGTCTTCGACCGGGACAGTCAAACGAAGACCCTGAAGCTTTCTTT.

The chain uses TRBV6-5 and TRBJ1-3, with D perhaps TRBD1 (5 bases). Germline loops: CDR1 MNHEY, CDR2 SVGAGI. The CDR3 sequence is 15 residues long. Deletions cut 3 bases from V and 5 bases from J, with 14 bases between. CDR3 nucleotide sequence: TGTGCCAGCAGTTATAAAGGGGACGGTAGAAACACCATATATTTT. It encodes CASSYKGDGRNTIYF.

This clone was observed a few times. V and J are TRBV5-1 and TRBJ1-4; D call uncertain. Germline CDR1 SGHRS, CDR2 YFSETQ. V was cut by 4 bases and J by 5 bases, with 18 bases left in between. The CDR3 loop spans 16 amino acids. The CDR3: CASSVGALRQNEKLFF. The CDR3 nucleotides read TGCGCCAGCAGCGTGGGCGCGTTGAGACAAAATGAAAAACTGTTTTTT.

This clone appeared a single time. V is TRBV19 and J is TRBJ1-5; D not certain. The germline gives CDR1 LNHDA, CDR2 SQIVND (reference sequence). The ends were cut back, 7 bases at V and 0 bases at J, with 13 bases in the middle. The CDR3 is 15 residues long. The CDR3 DNA follows: TGTGCCAGTAAGCTAGTTAGTTATAGCAATCAGCCCCAGCATTTT. Translation: CASKLVSYSNQPQHF. Full variable domain (remainder filled in from reference TRBV19 and TRBJ1-5): DGGITQSPKYLFRKEGQNVTLSCEQNLNHDAMYWYRQDPGQGLRLIYYSQIVNDFQKGDIAEGYSVSREKKESFPLTVTSAQKNPTAFYLCASKLVSYSNQPQHFGDGTRLSIL.

The chain is built from TRBV5-6 and TRBJ1-1; TRBD1 is a possible D gene (6 bases). This CDR3 has 14 amino acids. Germline values: CDR1 SGHDT, CDR2 YYEEEE. Deletions cut 2 bases from V and 5 bases from J, with 13 bases between. CDR3 protein: CASSLYQGQTEAFF. CDR3 nucleotide sequence: TGTGCCAGCAGCTTATACCAGGGACAAACTGAAGCTTTCTTT.

The chain links TRBV10-1 to TRBJ1-5; 7 nucleotides line up with TRBD1. CDR1 WNHNN and CDR2 SYGVQD come from the germline V gene (reference sequence). The CDR3 is made up of 14 amino acids. The V gene end was trimmed by 6 bases and the J gene end by 2 bases; junction bases not matched to a gene: 4. The CDR3 sequence is CASSRQGCNQPQHF. The CDR3 DNA is TGCGCCAGCAGCCGACAGGGATGCAATCAGCCCCAGCATTTT.

The chain uses TRBV6-5 and TRBJ2-5, with a possible D match to TRBD1 (6 bases). Germline V CDR1 and CDR2: MNHEY, SVGAGI. This CDR3 is built from 15 residues. V lost 5 bases and J lost 4, with 17 bases in between. As DNA, the CDR3 is TGTGCCAGCAGTAGAGAACAGGGCGCGGCAGAGACCCAGTACTTC. It yields the protein CASSREQGAAETQYF.

This clone was recorded only once. This chain's CDR3 is CASIAPGDYNEQFF. The CDR3 coding sequence is TGTGCCAGCATAGCTCCCGGGGATTACAATGAGCAGTTCTTC. The genes are TRBV9 and TRBJ2-1, with D maybe TRBD2 (5 bases). This CDR3 is 14 amino acids long. Trimming pared 6 bases from V and 4 bases from J, leaving 14 bases between. Germline-derived CDR1 and CDR2 are SGDLS and YYNGEE. The whole variable domain, remainder taken from reference TRBV9 and TRBJ2-1, is DSGVTQTPKHLITATGQRVTLRCSPRSGDLSVYWYQQSLDQGLQFLIQYYNGEERAKGNILERFSAQQFPDLHSELNLSSLELGDSALYFCASIAPGDYNEQFFGPGTRLTVL.

V gene TRBV19 combines with J gene TRBJ2-2; 11 bases match TRBD2. The CDR3 has 18 amino acids. Losses at the gene ends were 6 bases for V and 4 bases for J; bases not matched to a gene: 13. Germline V gene data show CDR1 as LNHDA and CDR2 as SQIVND (reference sequence). Written as DNA, the CDR3 is TGTGCCAGTAGAAAAATACCCGGGACTAGCGGTGGCACCGGGGAGCTGTTTTTT. Its protein is CASRKIPGTSGGTGELFF.

The rearrangement links TRBV21-1 to TRBJ1-1. TRBV21-1 is recorded as a pseudogene. The CDR3 sequence is 15 residues long. The DNA of the CDR3 is TGTGCCAGCAGCAAAGGGCCGGGCCCGAACACTGAAGCTTTCTTT. Translated, it gives CASSKGPGPNTEAFF.

This clone was seen a single time. J is TRBJ2-5 and V is TRBV12-3 or TRBV12-4, with a tentative D call TRBD2 (6 bases). The germline V and J ends were trimmed by 6 bases and 3 bases, with 11 bases remaining between them. The CDR3 is 13 amino acids. CDR3 in amino acids: CASRRPSEETQYF. CDR3 coding DNA: TGTGCCAGCAGGCGCCCTAGCGAAGAGACCCAGTACTTC.

This clone was recorded only once. This rearrangement joins TRBV18 to TRBJ2-1; TRBD1 or TRBD2 may be the D gene (6 bases each). This CDR3 is built from 15 residues. Germline V gene lookup returns CDR1 KGHSH and CDR2 LQKENI. V was trimmed by 1 base and J by 3 bases, leaving 10 bases between them. In DNA, the CDR3 is TGTGCCAGCTCACCACAGGGGGGCCTCTACAATGAGCAGTTCTTC. This codes for CASSPQGGLYNEQFF. The full variable domain, rest sourced from reference TRBV18 and TRBJ2-1, is NAGVMQNPRHLVRRRGQEARLRCSPMKGHSHVYWYRQLPEEGLKFMVYLQKENIIDESGMPKERFSAEFPKEGPSILRIQQVVRGDSAAYFCASSPQGGLYNEQFFGPGTRLTVL.

This rearrangement joins TRBV4-2 to TRBJ2-7; 8 nucleotides agree with TRBD2. With 4 bases clipped from V and 0 bases from J, the junction kept 5 bases outside the gene matches. CDR1 LGHNA and CDR2 YNFKEQ come from the germline V gene. The CDR3 runs 15 residues. The CDR3 nucleotides are TGTGCCAGCAGCCTTAGCGGGGAGAGCTCCTACGAGCAGTACTTC. This translates into CASSLSGESSYEQYF.